This passage covers 4 T cell receptor beta chains from one sample sequenced in a study of blood T cell repertoires in COVID-19. The table came from immunoSEQ multiplex PCR; TCRdb's copy has only in-frame clones and leaves some out. The table records some 300,000 clones, roughly 86% of them present only once. Sequencing was performed on peripheral blood. The receptors shown here come from a man between 65 and 85 years old with acute or convalescent COVID-19.

This clone was recorded only once. J is TRBJ1-2 and V is TRBV7-2; TRBD1 aligns across 8 bases. This CDR3 comprises 12 residues. The V gene's germline CDR1 is SGHTA and CDR2 FQGNSA. The junction had 1 base not matched to a gene; V was cut back by 3 bases and J by 7 bases. CDR3 coding DNA: TGTGCCAGCAGCTTGGACAGGGTTGGCTACACCTTC. This codes for CASSLDRVGYTF.

This rearrangement joins TRBV5-1 to TRBJ2-7, with D possibly TRBD1 on 10 matching bases. The CDR3 is 19 residues long. V was cut by 0 bases and J by 4 bases, with 26 bases left in between. Germline-derived CDR1 and CDR2 are SGHRS and YFSETQ. Here the CDR3 DNA reads TGCGCCAGCAGCTTGGGGGGACAGGGGTTAGGTAGCGGGAGTTACGAGCAGTACTTC. Encoded protein: CASSLGGQGLGSGSYEQYF.

The chain has TRBV28 and TRBJ2-5; 8 nucleotides match TRBD1. This CDR3 spans 16 amino acids. With V trimmed by 4 bases and J by 6 bases, 13 bases remained unmatched. The germline CDR1 and CDR2 sequences are MDHEN and SYDVKM. The CDR3 loop is CASSSPSQGASQTQYF. The CDR3 coding sequence is TGTGCCAGCAGTTCCCCGAGCCAGGGGGCTTCGCAGACCCAGTACTTC.

The V and J genes are TRBV5-1 and TRBJ1-5; D unresolved. The V gene lost 0 bases and the J gene lost 3 bases, with 10 bases spanning the gap. The length of the CDR3 is 15 residues. In germline, CDR1 is SGHRS, CDR2 YFSETQ. As DNA, the CDR3 is TGCGCCAGCAGCTTGGTCCCCGGGAACAATCAGCCCCAGCATTTT. Amino acid sequence: CASSLVPGNNQPQHF.